The clone carrying this T cell receptor (beta chain) has just a few counts. Its antigen is not known. The sample belongs to a study of T cells in Graves' hyperthyroidism and ophthalmopathy. The study's findings and limits: Most thyroid clonotypes that were expanded above 0.001 also turned up in blood.

CDR3 length: 16 amino acids. Per germline, CDR1 SGHTA and CDR2 FQGNSA. V was shortened by 2 bases and J by 1 base, with 15 bases between the two germline ends. The CDR3 regions of TCR beta were amplified from RNA transcripts. HTBI primers were employed in a first-round RT-PCR of the TCR CDR3. TCRdb called the multiplex PCR reads again in MiXCR, with one record for every CDR3 protein. This repertoire shows 600,000 to 650,000 distinct CDR3 sequences, about 17% found once; its top ten account for less than 4.5%. It was 8 to 10 ml of fresh peripheral blood that supplied the PBMCs. This receptor was obtained from a woman aged 25 to 45 with Graves' hyperthyroidism. This sequence joins TRBV7-2 and TRBJ2-7; no definite D call. Sequencing was performed on blood. CDR3 sequence: CASSLSVGEASYEQYF. The CDR3, as DNA: TGTGCCAGCAGCTTAAGCGTTGGGGAAGCATCCTACGAGCAGTACTTC.